The clone carrying this T cell receptor (beta chain) was seen only a few times. Using RNA transcripts as the source, TCR beta CDR3 regions were amplified. HTBI primers were the set used in a first-round RT-PCR of the TCR CDR3. TCRdb re-derived calls from the multiplex PCR reads in MiXCR, one entry per CDR3 protein. The repertoire includes about 610,000 distinct CDR3 sequences, 15% to 20% of them detected once, and around 3.3% sits in the top ten. Looked up from germline, CDR1 is MDHEN and CDR2 is SYDVKM. The V end was cut by 6 bases, the J end by 8 bases, with 16 bases between. The CDR3 is made up of 13 amino acids. Ophthalmopathy patients had Clinical Activity Score at least 3, NOSPECS grade at least 4, duration under 3 months. Out of approximately 10 ml of fresh peripheral blood came the PBMCs. This entry belongs to a study of T cells in Graves' hyperthyroidism and ophthalmopathy.

The receptor was isolated from a woman aged 40 to 50 with Graves' ophthalmopathy. Sample: blood. The chain recombines TRBV28 with TRBJ1-2; a weak D match, TRBD1 (5 bases). Here the CDR3 reads CASSTDSPRGYTF. The CDR3, as DNA: TGTGCCAGCAGCACCGACAGCCCTCGGGGCTACACCTTC.